This TCR beta chain was obtained from a study of a mutant IDH1 vaccine in newly diagnosed glioma. Repertoires were generated with immunoSEQ multiplex PCR, while TCRdb's copy carries only in-frame clones and drops some. The sample contains 9,500 to 12,000 clones, around 85% of which appear only once. Regarding time point: week 47, end of study. In every dose of vaccine, 300 ug of mutant IDH1 20-mer peptide was given alongside topical imiquimod. Remarks on this clone: The target antigen is unknown.

The sample consisted of PBMCs, taken from a glioma patient whose treatment included an IDH1 peptide vaccine. This TCR was sampled from a man younger than 40 with glioma.

CDR3 nucleotides: TGTGCCAGCAGTCATCTAGCGGGTAGTCACAATGAGCAGTTCTTC. Translated: CASSHLAGSHNEQFF. The rearrangement links TRBV27 to TRBJ2-1; 8 bases align to TRBD2. The CDR3 spans 15 residues. Per the germline V gene, CDR1 is MNHEY and CDR2 is SMNVEV (reference sequence). The V segment lost 5 bases and the J segment 5 bases; nucleotides outside the gene matches: 8.